A selection of T cell receptor beta chains follows, all from one sample in a study of vaccination and CD4 T cells after COVID-19. TCRdb analysed the PCR reads with MiXCR anew, one entry per CDR3 protein. The sample shows under 11,000 distinct CDR3 sequences, over 25% of them seen only once. Which antigens these TCRs recognize remains unknown. Sequences were derived from CD4+ T cells from blood, cultured in vitro, sampled after SARS-CoV-2 vaccination. The receptors were sampled from a human donor who had recovered from COVID-19. The CDR3 runs from the conserved cysteine through the conserved F or W. D genes are given only for firm matches. The listing skips clone size in some rows; elsewhere it reads once, few, many or a size class.

clone_size j_call v_call d_call cdr3_aa cdr3_nt
few TRBJ1-6 TRBV20-1 . CSATGRGAYNSPLHF TGCAGTGCTACAGGGAGGGGAGCCTATAATTCACCCCTCCACTTT
few TRBJ2-3 TRBV24-1 TRBD1 CATALGTGSDTQYF TGTGCCACTGCATTAGGGACAGGGAGTGATACGCAGTATTTT
. TRBJ2-3 TRBV5-1 TRBD2 CASSLATSGTSTDTQYF TGCGCCAGCAGCTTGGCTACTAGCGGCACTAGCACAGATACGCAGTATTTT
few TRBJ2-4 TRBV18 . CASSPELAKNIQYF TGTGCCAGCTCACCAGAGCTAGCCAAAAACATTCAGTACTTC
few TRBJ2-1 TRBV27 . CASRSARGPNLNEQFF TGTGCCAGCAGGTCAGCCCGCGGACCCAACCTCAATGAGCAGTTCTTC
few TRBJ1-2 TRBV7-2 . CASSFGINYGYTF TGTGCCAGCAGCTTCGGCATAAACTATGGCTACACCTTC
few TRBJ2-4 TRBV11-3 . CASSYLAKNIQYF TGTGCCAGCAGCTATTTAGCCAAAAACATTCAGTACTTC
. TRBJ2-1 TRBV21-1 . CASKTTWYNEQFF TGTGCCAGCAAAACGACCTGGTACAATGAGCAGTTCTTC
. TRBJ2-7 TRBV10-3 . CAISVGSAYEQYF TGTGCCATCAGTGTGGGATCTGCCTACGAGCAGTACTTC
. TRBJ1-2 TRBV4-1 . CASSQGQAISLVGYGYTF TGCGCCAGCAGCCAGGGACAAGCAATATCCCTCGTTGGCTATGGCTACACCTTC
. TRBJ2-7 TRBV2 TRBD2 CASSEDGLAGNEQYF TGTGCCAGCAGTGAAGATGGACTAGCGGGGAACGAGCAGTACTTC
few TRBJ2-1 TRBV7-9 . CASSEWGGTDNNEQFF TGTGCCAGCAGCGAATGGGGGGGGACAGATAACAATGAGCAGTTCTTC
few TRBJ1-5 TRBV6-2/TRBV6-3 . CASSDPGRAQPQHF TGTGCCAGCAGTGACCCCGGCAGGGCCCAGCCCCAGCATTTT
medium-sized TRBJ1-3 TRBV19 TRBD1 CASSTPGQGGNTIYF TGTGCCAGTAGTACCCCGGGACAGGGAGGAAACACCATATATTTT
. TRBJ2-6 TRBV27 . CASRPPDGLSGANVLTF TGTGCCAGCAGACCACCGGACGGGCTCTCTGGGGCCAACGTCCTGACTTTC
. TRBJ1-4 TRBV20-1 . CSASHREGYEKLFF TGCAGTGCTAGTCACAGGGAAGGTTATGAAAAACTGTTTTTT
. TRBJ1-2 TRBV14 TRBD1 CASSQAGTGAYGYTF TGTGCCAGCAGCCAAGCGGGGACAGGGGCTTATGGCTACACCTTC
few TRBJ1-5 TRBV12-3/TRBV12-4 . CASSLQESGPQHF TGTGCCAGCAGTTTACAGGAATCAGGGCCCCAGCATTTT
. TRBJ2-1 TRBV4-1 TRBD2 CASSQGFSGSYNEQFF TGCGCCAGCAGCCAAGGGTTTAGCGGGAGCTACAATGAGCAGTTCTTC
few TRBJ1-2 TRBV6-5 TRBD1 CASSLRQGGSHYGYTF TGTGCCAGCAGTTTGAGACAGGGAGGGTCGCACTATGGCTACACCTTC
. TRBJ2-5 TRBV6-2/TRBV6-3 . CASSYKWGREETQYF TGTGCCAGCAGTTATAAGTGGGGGCGCGAAGAGACCCAGTACTTC
. TRBJ2-7 TRBV20-1 TRBD2 CSASGTSGAGSYEQYF TGCAGTGCTTCGGGGACTAGCGGGGCTGGCTCCTACGAGCAGTACTTC
. TRBJ2-7 TRBV12-3/TRBV12-4 . CASSLRYSYEQYF TGTGCCAGCAGTTTGCGATACTCCTACGAGCAGTACTTC
. TRBJ1-1 TRBV6-2/TRBV6-3 . CASSPVNTEAFF TGTGCCAGCAGTCCCGTGAACACTGAAGCTTTCTTT
. TRBJ1-5 TRBV30 . CAWGTTGFNQHQHF TGTGCCTGGGGAACTACAGGGTTCAATCAGCACCAGCATTTT
few TRBJ2-6 TRBV19 TRBD1 CASSIASGTGGVRSGANVLTF TGTGCCAGTAGTATAGCATCCGGGACAGGGGGCGTGAGGTCTGGGGCCAACGTCCTGACTTTC
few TRBJ2-7 TRBV20-1 TRBD2 CSARDPTSGAYEQYF TGCAGTGCTAGAGATCCAACTAGCGGGGCGTACGAGCAGTACTTC
few TRBJ1-2 TRBV7-2 . CASSLRDGTLYGYTF TGTGCCAGCAGCCTCCGTGACGGGACCCTATATGGCTACACCTTC
few TRBJ1-4 TRBV27 . CASRRGVRGEKLFF TGTGCCAGCAGGCGGGGGGTGCGCGGTGAAAAACTGTTTTTT
few TRBJ2-5 TRBV7-6 . CASSLRSETQYF TGTGCCAGCAGTCTTAGGTCGGAGACCCAGTACTTC
few TRBJ2-7 TRBV30 TRBD1 CAWRTGPGYEQYF TGTGCCTGGAGGACAGGGCCTGGATACGAGCAGTACTTC
. TRBJ2-7 TRBV6-1 . CASSPGTLPYEQYF TGTGCCAGCAGCCCCGGGACGCTACCCTACGAGCAGTACTTC
few TRBJ1-2 TRBV29-1 . CSVGSSYYGYTF TGCAGCGTCGGGAGCAGCTACTATGGCTACACCTTC
. TRBJ1-1 TRBV7-3 . CASRKGGQGTQAFF TGTGCCAGCAGAAAGGGTGGGCAGGGGACCCAAGCTTTCTTT
few TRBJ2-2 TRBV11-2 TRBD2 CASRVYGGANTGELFF TGTGCCAGCAGGGTATATGGGGGGGCGAACACCGGGGAGCTGTTTTTT
few TRBJ2-4 TRBV27 . CASRTGQNIQYF TGTGCCAGCAGGACCGGACAGAACATTCAGTACTTC
. TRBJ1-3 TRBV6-1 . CASRRDLGGGNTIYF TGTGCCAGCCGACGGGATTTGGGGGGTGGAAACACCATATATTTT
hyperexpanded TRBJ2-3 TRBV27 TRBD2 CASSLGLAGYTQYF TGTGCCAGCAGCTTGGGACTAGCGGGGTACACGCAGTATTTT
. TRBJ2-1 TRBV9 TRBD1 CASSVDQGAPSYNEQFF TGTGCCAGCAGCGTAGATCAGGGGGCTCCTTCCTACAATGAGCAGTTCTTC
. TRBJ1-2 TRBV28 TRBD1 CASSSPRTGVGYGYTF TGTGCCAGCAGTTCCCCCCGGACAGGGGTAGGCTATGGCTACACCTTC
. TRBJ2-5 TRBV5-1 . CASSHPETPETQYF TGCGCCAGCAGCCACCCAGAGACTCCGGAGACCCAGTACTTC
few TRBJ1-5 TRBV15 . CATSREGGRGQPQHF TGTGCCACCAGCAGAGAGGGGGGTCGAGGTCAGCCCCAGCATTTT
medium-sized TRBJ2-7 TRBV21-1 . CASSKGSYEQYF TGTGCCAGCAGCAAAGGCAGCTACGAGCAGTACTTC
few TRBJ2-7 TRBV27 TRBD1 CASSGAGQGYAEQYF TGTGCCAGCAGTGGTGCGGGACAGGGGTACGCCGAGCAGTACTTC
medium-sized TRBJ2-7 TRBV20-1 . CSAKDGRSPYEQYF TGCAGTGCCAAGGATGGTCGGTCCCCCTACGAGCAGTACTTC
few TRBJ1-5 TRBV12-3/TRBV12-4 . CASSANRGVQPQHF TGTGCCAGCAGTGCCAATCGGGGCGTTCAGCCCCAGCATTTT
few TRBJ1-5 TRBV6-2/TRBV6-3 . CASSYSTDAFRGNQPQHF TGTGCCAGCAGTTACTCGACAGACGCATTTAGGGGCAATCAGCCCCAGCATTTT
. TRBJ1-2 TRBV28 TRBD1 CASSWGNRGYGYTF TGTGCCAGCAGCTGGGGGAACAGGGGGTATGGCTACACCTTC
. TRBJ1-5 TRBV28 . CASSGLGPGNQPQHF TGTGCCAGCAGTGGGCTGGGGCCCGGCAATCAGCCCCAGCATTTT
. TRBJ2-7 TRBV7-2 . CASSLSGNYEQYF TGTGCCAGCAGCTTATCAGGGAACTACGAGCAGTACTTC
. TRBJ1-1 TRBV28 . CASSFFGGAQNTEAFF TGTGCCAGCAGTTTTTTTGGGGGCGCCCAGAACACTGAAGCTTTCTTT
few TRBJ1-5 TRBV28 . CASIESRGNQPQHF TGTGCCAGCATCGAGTCGAGGGGGAACCAGCCCCAGCATTTT
. TRBJ1-5 TRBV12-3/TRBV12-4 TRBD1 CASSLFGTVVNQPQHF TGTGCCAGCAGTTTATTTGGGACAGTTGTAAATCAGCCCCAGCATTTT
. TRBJ2-3 TRBV2 TRBD1 CASYRDRGWGTDTQYF TGTGCCAGCTACCGGGACAGGGGATGGGGTACAGATACGCAGTATTTT
. TRBJ2-7 TRBV19 . CASLPQAGIPIYEQYF TGTGCCAGCCTACCCCAAGCCGGGATCCCTATCTACGAGCAGTACTTC
. TRBJ1-2 TRBV28 . CASSNPRGLYGYTF TGTGCCAGCAGCAACCCGAGGGGTCTCTATGGCTACACCTTC
. TRBJ2-7 TRBV28 . CASSFVGSLREQYF TGTGCCAGCAGTTTCGTGGGCAGTCTTAGGGAGCAGTACTTC
few TRBJ1-1 TRBV6-2/TRBV6-3 . CASSYGGPTNTEAFF TGTGCCAGCAGTTACGGGGGACCGACAAACACTGAAGCTTTCTTT
. TRBJ2-5 TRBV6-2/TRBV6-3 TRBD1 CASSPGQGVPETQYF TGTGCCAGCAGCCCTGGACAGGGGGTGCCAGAGACCCAGTACTTC